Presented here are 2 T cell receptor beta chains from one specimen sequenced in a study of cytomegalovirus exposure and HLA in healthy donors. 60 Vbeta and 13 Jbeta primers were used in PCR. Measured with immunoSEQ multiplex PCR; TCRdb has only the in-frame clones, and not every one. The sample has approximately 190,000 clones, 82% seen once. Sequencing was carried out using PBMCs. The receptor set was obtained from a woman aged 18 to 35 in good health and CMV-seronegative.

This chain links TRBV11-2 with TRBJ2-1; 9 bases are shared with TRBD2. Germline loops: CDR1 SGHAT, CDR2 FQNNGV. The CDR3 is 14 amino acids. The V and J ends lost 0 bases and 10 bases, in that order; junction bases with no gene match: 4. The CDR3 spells CASSLDVSGGEQFF. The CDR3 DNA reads TGTGCCAGCAGCTTAGATGTTAGCGGGGGCGAGCAGTTCTTC.

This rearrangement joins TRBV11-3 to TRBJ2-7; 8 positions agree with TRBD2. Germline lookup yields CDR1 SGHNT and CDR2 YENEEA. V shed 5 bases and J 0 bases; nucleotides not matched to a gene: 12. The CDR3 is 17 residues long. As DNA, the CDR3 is TGTGCCAGCAGCATTACGGGACTAGGCCCTCTCTCCTACGAGCAGTACTTC. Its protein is CASSITGLGPLSYEQYF.